The 2 T cell receptor beta chains listed next were all sequenced from one sample in a study of cytomegalovirus exposure and HLA in healthy donors. PCR used 60 Vbeta primers and 13 Jbeta primers. Repertoires were generated with immunoSEQ multiplex PCR, while TCRdb's copy carries only in-frame clones and drops some. The sample has over 100,000 clones; around three quarters are singletons. Source material: PBMCs. The source is a male donor in good health and CMV-seropositive.

This clone appeared once. V and J are TRBV30 and TRBJ2-1, with TRBD1 identical over 8 bases. The V segment lost 0 bases and the J segment 10 bases; nucleotides outside the gene matches: 5. Germline loops: CDR1 GTSNPN, CDR2 SVGIG (reference sequence). The CDR3 is 13 amino acids. The CDR3 coding sequence is TGTGCCTGGAGTGTTCAGGGGGCCGGAGAGCAGTTCTTC. The encoded protein is CAWSVQGAGEQFF.

V is TRBV6-5 and J is TRBJ1-2; D possibly corresponds to TRBD1 (6 bases). Germline V gene lookup returns CDR1 MNHEY and CDR2 SVGAGI. Trimming cost V 0 bases and J 4 bases, with 12 bases left between them. The CDR3 runs 15 residues. DNA for the CDR3: TGTGCCAGCAGTTACTCGATGGGGGACATCTATGGCTACACCTTC. Its translation: CASSYSMGDIYGYTF.